The clone carrying this T cell receptor (beta chain) has just a few counts. Antigen unknown. Using RNA transcripts as the source, TCR beta CDR3 regions were amplified. A first-round RT-PCR of the TCR CDR3 used the HTBI primer set. MiXCR, applied by TCRdb to the multiplex PCR reads, yields one record per CDR3 protein. The profile shows about 270,000 distinct CDR3 sequences, about 20% of them singletons. The CDR3 has 14 residues. The V end was cut by 1 base, the J end by 9 bases, with 15 bases between. CDR1 is MDHEN, CDR2 SYDVKM, per germline. The study included ophthalmopathy patients with Clinical Activity Score at least 3, NOSPECS grade at least 4 and duration under 3 months. A patient was excluded if there was uncontrolled infection, other autoimmune disease, pregnancy or lactation. This entry belongs to a study of T cells in Graves' hyperthyroidism and ophthalmopathy. Study-level points and caveats: Most clonotypes that expanded in the thyroid above 0.001 also showed up in blood.

V gene TRBV28 combines with J gene TRBJ1-1, with D possibly TRBD1 on 5 matching bases. The sequence was obtained from a man younger than 45 with Graves' ophthalmopathy. Sequencing was performed on blood. This CDR3 reads CASSLLAGAGKAFF. DNA of the CDR3: TGTGCCAGCAGTTTATTAGCTGGGGCGGGGAAAGCTTTCTTT.